This T cell receptor beta chain stems from a study of CD8 T cells in Susac syndrome. Germline V gene sequence: CDR1 MGHRA, CDR2 YSYEKL. The CDR3 covers 15 residues. V lost 1 base and J 10 bases, leaving 18 bases between the germline ends. The RNA, about 0.45 to 1 ug, was put through reverse transcription using random hexamers. One entry per CDR3 protein, called by TCRdb with MiXCR from the immunoSEQ multiplex PCR reads. The data show some 100,000 distinct CDR3 sequences, 90% to 98% seen once. V is TRBV4-1 and J is TRBJ2-3, with D perhaps given as TRBD1 or TRBD2 (5 bases each). Specimen: CD4+ T cells from PBMCs. This TCR came from a human donor in good health. CDR3 sequence: CASSQGPGPFHAQYF. The CDR3 DNA reads as TGCGCCAGCAGCCAAGGACCGGGGCCCTTTCACGCGCAGTATTTT.